The present T cell receptor (beta chain) was sequenced within a study of Tregs in tolerant kidney transplant recipients. Broader study findings: Few patients were studied, so findings need validation in larger groups. No direct test of biological reproducibility was done here. The most relevant donor-specific Treg TCRbeta repertoire apparently came from expansion with activated donor B cells.

Regarding this clone: Antigen unknown.

Germline V gene lookup returns CDR1 KGHSH and CDR2 LQKENI. V gave up 0 bases and J gave up 4 bases, with 6 bases separating them. The CDR3 has 13 amino acids. Unstimulated Tregs (CD4+CD25+CD127-) and CD4+CD25- non-Tregs were sorted from PBMCs. Assay used: immunoSEQ multiplex PCR; TCRdb lists only in-frame clones, some missing. The data contain 110,000 or so clones, 92% of them seen just once; the ten biggest clones take up approximately 0.54%. The receptor was isolated from a human donor in good health. The genes are TRBV18 and TRBJ2-5; tentative D call: TRBD1 (5 bases). Sequences were obtained from CD4+ T cells from blood. CDR3 coding DNA: TGTGCCAGCTCACCACCAGGGGTAGAGACCCAGTACTTC. The encoded protein is CASSPPGVETQYF.